The sequence of this TCR beta chain was determined in a study of T cell responses to AZD1222 COVID-19 vaccine. This CDR3 comprises 17 residues. V lost 1 base, J lost 5 bases, and 18 bases lay in between. CDR1 is LNHDA, CDR2 SQIVND, per germline (reference sequence). The repertoire was sequenced with immunoSEQ multiplex PCR; TCRdb's copy has only in-frame clones and lacks some. The sample records 160,000 or so clones, 90% to 95% being singletons. This clonotype was sampled from an adult in good health. The sample consisted of peripheral blood, taken on day 0 of AZD1222 vaccination. This chain links TRBV19 with TRBJ2-1; the D gene is possibly TRBD2 (6 bases). The CDR3 nucleotides read TGTGCCAGTAGTATAGCGGGAGACCCATCCTTACACAATGAGCAGTTCTTC. It is translated as CASSIAGDPSLHNEQFF.